The 7 T cell receptor beta chains presented below share a single source sample, sequenced in a study of shared T cell receptors in the human thymus. Sequencing used immunoSEQ multiplex PCR; TCRdb keeps in-frame clones, though not all of them. The sample records more than 550,000 clones, approximately 83% being singletons. This sample was also put to use in a study of human thymus T cells.

The sample taken for sequencing was thymocytes. The receptors originated from a girl under three years old with a congenital heart defect.

This rearrangement joins TRBV9 to TRBJ1-2, with TRBD1 identical over 12 bases. Germline CDR1 is SGDLS and CDR2 is YYNGEE. The CDR3 is 18 amino acids. V lost 1 base and J lost 6; bases outside the gene matches: 13. The CDR3 loop reads CASSVLGQGAMDWDGYTF. Here the CDR3 DNA reads TGTGCCAGCAGCGTATTGGGACAGGGGGCGATGGATTGGGATGGCTACACCTTC.

This clone was observed a single time. The chain recombines TRBV4-3 with TRBJ1-5, with no clear D. CDR1 and CDR2 from the germline V gene are LGHNA and YSLEER. This CDR3 is 17 amino acids long. Trimming pared 0 bases from V and 0 bases from J, leaving 12 bases between. CDR3: CASSQDISDYSNQPQHF. The CDR3 DNA follows: TGCGCCAGCAGCCAAGACATTTCCGACTATAGCAATCAGCCCCAGCATTTT.

V gene TRBV9 combines with J gene TRBJ1-2; 10 bases fit TRBD1. CDR1 and CDR2 (germline): SGDLS, YYNGEE. The CDR3 totals 16 residues. Trimming removed 4 bases from V and 0 bases from J; junction bases left unmatched: 6. CDR3 sequence reads: CASSIIDRGPNYGYTF. The CDR3 nucleotides read TGTGCCAGCAGCATTATAGACAGGGGGCCTAACTATGGCTACACCTTC.

The chain joins TRBV10-2 to TRBJ2-6, with 7 bases fitting TRBD1. The V and J ends lost 5 bases and 0 bases, in that order; junction bases with no gene match: 7. CDR1 and CDR2 (germline): WSHSY, SAAADI. This CDR3 comprises 17 residues. CDR3 nucleotides: TGCGCCAGCAGTCCGGGACAGTGGCCCTCTGGGGCCAACGTCCTGACTTTC. Amino acids: CASSPGQWPSGANVLTF.

The V and J genes are TRBV25-1 and TRBJ2-3; TRBD1 agrees at 8 bases. Germline loops: CDR1 MGHDK, CDR2 SYGVNS. CDR3 size: 17 residues. The J segment lost 2 bases and the V segment lost 1 base, leaving 8 bases of the junction unmatched. CDR3 amino acids: CASSESAEDRDTDTQYF. DNA of the CDR3: TGTGCCAGCAGTGAATCGGCGGAGGACAGGGACACAGATACGCAGTATTTT.

The sample holds one count of this clone. At the DNA level, this CDR3 is encoded by other sequences in the same sample as well. V and J are TRBV5-1 and TRBJ1-6; the D gene is possibly TRBD1 (6 bases). The V gene's germline CDR1 is SGHRS and CDR2 YFSETQ. This CDR3 is built from 15 residues. Trimming removed 4 bases at V and 9 bases at J, with 17 bases between. CDR3 in amino acids: CASSPRGGKGSPLHF. The DNA for the CDR3 is TGCGCCAGCAGCCCGAGGGGGGGCAAAGGTTCACCCCTCCACTTT.

The chain combines TRBV4-1 with TRBJ1-4; TRBD1 might be the D (6 bases). Trimming cost V 0 bases and J 5 bases, with 22 bases left between them. The germline CDR1 and CDR2 sequences are MGHRA and YSYEKL. This CDR3 comprises 19 residues. CDR3 region: CASSQDPNHSTGPNEKLFF. Written as DNA, the CDR3 is TGCGCCAGCAGCCAAGACCCTAACCACTCGACAGGCCCAAATGAAAAACTGTTTTTT.